Presented here are 29 T cell receptor beta chains from one specimen sequenced in a study of T cells in Graves' hyperthyroidism and ophthalmopathy. Amplified TCR beta CDR3 regions derived from RNA transcripts. The TCR CDR3 first-round RT-PCR relied on the HTBI primer set. TCRdb analysed the multiplex PCR reads with MiXCR anew, one entry per CDR3 protein. The sample includes about 360,000 distinct CDR3 sequences, 13% of them seen just once. Specimen: blood. These receptors all come from a woman aged 18-35 years with Graves' hyperthyroidism.

This clonotype was observed a few times. The chain joins TRBV9 to TRBJ2-1; 9 bases are shared with TRBD1. The CDR3 has 12 residues. With V trimmed by 4 bases and J by 15 bases, 8 bases remained unmatched. Per the germline V gene, CDR1 is SGDLS and CDR2 is YYNGEE. CDR3 in amino acids: CASSSRDREAFF. Here the CDR3 DNA reads TGTGCCAGCAGCTCTCGGGACAGGGAGGCGTTCTTC.

In this sample, this clonotype turned up a few times. V gene TRBV7-9 combines with J gene TRBJ2-2; possibly TRBD2 for D (6 bases). The CDR3 spans 13 residues. Germline values: CDR1 SEHNR, CDR2 FQNEAQ (reference sequence). V lost 9 bases to trimming and J lost 5 bases, with 13 bases between them. The CDR3 reads CARGGDSTGELFF. In DNA form, the CDR3 reads TGTGCCAGGGGGGGAGACAGTACCGGGGAGCTGTTTTTT.

This clonotype was counted at least ten times. As DNA, the CDR3 is TGCAGTGCTAGCGTTATCTTCGGGGGGGGCCCCAATCAGCCCCAGCATTTT. Residues: CSASVIFGGGPNQPQHF. The chain employs TRBV20-1 and TRBJ1-5, with D maybe TRBD1 (6 bases). This CDR3 region has 17 residues. Deletions cut 3 bases from V and 3 bases from J, with 21 bases between. Germline V lookup: CDR1 DFQATT, CDR2 SNEGSKA (reference sequence).

This clonotype showed up many times. The V call is TRBV2, the J call TRBJ2-2, with D unclear. Trimming stripped 7 bases from V and 0 bases from J, with 9 bases between. The V gene's germline CDR1 is SNHLY and CDR2 FYNNEI. This CDR3 is 14 amino acids long. The CDR3 reads CASTSRANTGELFF. The CDR3 DNA reads TGTGCCAGCACCTCCCGAGCGAACACCGGGGAGCTGTTTTTT.

The chain links TRBV11-2 to TRBJ2-2; unclear D gene. Trimming pared 8 bases from V and 0 bases from J, leaving 7 bases between. Germline V lookup: CDR1 SGHAT, CDR2 FQNNGV. This CDR3 region has 13 residues. CDR3 protein: CASPPPNTGELFF. The CDR3 DNA reads TGTGCCAGCCCCCCACCGAACACCGGGGAGCTGTTTTTT.

In its sample, this clonotype was seen a few times. This sequence joins TRBV4-2 and TRBJ2-3; perhaps D is TRBD1 or TRBD2 (5 bases each). Germline V lookup: CDR1 LGHNA, CDR2 YNFKEQ. The CDR3 loop spans 15 amino acids. Trimming took 6 bases from V and 2 from J, leaving 15 bases between them. The CDR3 DNA is TGTGCCAGCAGACCCGGGACGGAGCACACAGATACGCAGTATTTT. Translating it yields CASRPGTEHTDTQYF.

The CDR3 sequence: CASSDPGSAFF. The CDR3 nucleotides are TGTGCCAGCAGTGACCCCGGGTCGGCTTTCTTT. V is TRBV25-1 and J is TRBJ1-1; D unresolved. Germline-derived CDR1 and CDR2 are MGHDK and SYGVNS. CDR3 length: 11 residues. V gave up 3 bases and J gave up 11 bases, with 10 bases separating them.

The V and J genes are TRBV20-1 and TRBJ2-1, with 13 bases fitting TRBD2. There are 17 residues in the CDR3. V dropped 0 bases and J dropped 8; count of bases not matched to a gene: 10. Germline V gives CDR1 DFQATT, CDR2 SNEGSKA (reference sequence). CDR3 residues: CSARDRTSGGFIDEQFF. CDR3 DNA: TGCAGTGCTAGAGATCGGACTAGCGGGGGTTTTATAGATGAGCAGTTCTTC.

Ten or more counts support this clonotype. The V gene is TRBV20-1, the J gene TRBJ1-5; D remains unclear. V was pared by 0 bases and J by 1 base, with 13 bases between. CDR3 size: 16 residues. Germline assignment: CDR1 DFQATT and CDR2 SNEGSKA (reference sequence). CDR3 amino acids: CSARDQDGLSNQPQHF. The CDR3 coding sequence is TGCAGTGCTAGAGATCAGGACGGGTTGAGCAATCAGCCCCAGCATTTT.

The sample holds many counts of this clonotype. The rearrangement links TRBV6-6 to TRBJ2-3, with D perhaps being TRBD1 or TRBD2 (5 bases each). With 2 bases removed from V and 0 bases from J, the gap between germline ends came to 9 bases. The length of the CDR3 is 15 residues. Germline V gene sequence: CDR1 MNHNY, CDR2 SVGAGI (reference sequence). The CDR3 sequence is CASSYRGASTDTQYF. The DNA of the CDR3 is TGTGCCAGCAGTTACAGAGGGGCAAGCACAGATACGCAGTATTTT.

CDR3 nucleotides: TGTGCCATCAGTGAGTTGACAGATCCCTACGGCTACACCTTC. Protein product: CAISELTDPYGYTF. The chain uses TRBV10-3 and TRBJ1-2, with D maybe TRBD1 (5 bases). CDR3 size: 14 residues. Per germline, CDR1 ENHRY and CDR2 SYGVKD. V shed 1 base and J shed 8 bases, with 14 bases lying between them.

This clonotype showed up many times. The chain employs TRBV2 and TRBJ1-2; no clear D. CDR1 SNHLY and CDR2 FYNNEI come from the germline V gene. Trimming cost V 4 bases and J 4 bases, with 7 bases left between them. The CDR3 loop spans 12 amino acids. The CDR3, as DNA: TGTGCCAGCAGTGCGGCAGTCTATGGCTACACCTTC. Its protein is CASSAAVYGYTF.

This clonotype was detected ten times or more. V gene TRBV12-3 or TRBV12-4 combines with J gene TRBJ1-1, with 9 bases matching TRBD1. The trim removed 5 bases at V and 4 bases at J, leaving 8 bases unmatched. This CDR3 is 15 amino acids long. Here the CDR3 DNA reads TGTGCCAGCAGTCCTACAGGGGGCATAGGCACTGAAGCTTTCTTT. It is translated as CASSPTGGIGTEAFF.

This clonotype was seen repeatedly, ten times or more. The rearrangement joins TRBV27 to TRBJ1-5; 7 bases fit TRBD1. The CDR3 totals 13 residues. J lost 11 bases, V lost 4 bases, and 8 bases had no gene match. Germline V lookup: CDR1 MNHEY, CDR2 SMNVEV (reference sequence). In DNA, the CDR3 is TGTGCCAGCAGTTCGCAGGGGGACTTGGCCCAGCATTTT. Amino acids: CASSSQGDLAQHF.

The J gene is TRBJ2-3, the V gene TRBV30; 8 bases align to TRBD1. This CDR3 is built from 15 residues. Germline CDR1 GTSNPN, CDR2 SVGIG (reference sequence). Trimming removed 0 bases from V and 2 bases from J; junction bases left unmatched: 4. The CDR3 DNA sequence: TGTGCCTGGAGTGTACGGGGACAGGACACAGATACGCAGTATTTT. Its protein product is CAWSVRGQDTDTQYF.

This clonotype was observed at least ten times. The chain recombines TRBV6-1 with TRBJ1-2; D not certain. V was cut by 5 bases and J by 4 bases, with 8 bases left in between. This CDR3 contains 12 residues. Looked up from germline, CDR1 is MNHNS and CDR2 is SASEGT. DNA of the CDR3: TGTGCCAGCAGTTCGACAAGCTATGGCTACACCTTC. Encoded protein: CASSSTSYGYTF.

This clonotype occurred many times. This chain uses TRBV7-2 with TRBJ1-1, with D tentatively TRBD1 (6 bases). Looked up from germline, CDR1 is SGHTA and CDR2 is FQGNSA. This CDR3 is built from 15 residues. The V gene lost 1 base and the J gene lost 1 base, with 10 bases spanning the gap. This chain's CDR3 is CASSLDRATNTEAFF. The CDR3 region has the DNA TGTGCCAGCAGCTTAGACAGGGCTACGAACACTGAAGCTTTCTTT.

The chain joins TRBV6-2 or TRBV6-3 to TRBJ1-4, with 9 nucleotides matching TRBD1. CDR1 and CDR2 from the germline V gene are MNHEY and SVGEGT. With 8 bases clipped from V and 0 bases from J, the junction kept 7 bases outside the gene matches. The length of the CDR3 is 16 residues. The CDR3 sequence is CASSWTGVTTNEKLFF. In DNA form, the CDR3 reads TGTGCCAGCTCCTGGACAGGGGTTACAACTAATGAAAAACTGTTTTTT.

This clonotype was observed a handful of times. The rearrangement joins TRBV19 to TRBJ1-1; D remains unclear. CDR1 is LNHDA, CDR2 SQIVND, per germline (reference sequence). CDR3 length: 13 residues. Deletions cut 3 bases from V and 4 bases from J, with 9 bases between. This chain's CDR3 is CASSMRVPTEAFF. The CDR3 nucleotides read TGTGCCAGTAGTATGAGGGTGCCCACTGAAGCTTTCTTT.

At least ten counts were recorded for this clonotype. This chain uses TRBV30 with TRBJ2-5; D gene ambiguous. Germline V gene lookup returns CDR1 GTSNPN and CDR2 SVGIG (reference sequence). This CDR3 is 11 amino acids long. Trimming removed 7 bases at V and 1 base at J, with 7 bases between. Written as DNA, the CDR3 is TGTGCCTTTCTACTCCAAGAGACCCAGTACTTC. The encoded protein is CAFLLQETQYF.

The genes are TRBV9 and TRBJ2-1; 10 nucleotides align to TRBD2. Germline V lookup: CDR1 SGDLS, CDR2 YYNGEE. After removal of 0 bases from V and 5 bases from J, the junction contained 11 bases not matched to a gene. The CDR3 has 18 residues. The CDR3 reads CASSVEGGGLANDNEQFF. The CDR3 DNA reads TGTGCCAGCAGCGTAGAGGGGGGGGGACTAGCGAACGACAATGAGCAGTTCTTC.

This clonotype has at least ten counts. The CDR3 DNA reads TGTGCCAGCAGCCACGGGAGCCAAGAGACCCAGTACTTC. Protein: CASSHGSQETQYF. The rearrangement uses TRBV2 and TRBJ2-5, with TRBD2 as a possible D gene (6 bases). In germline, CDR1 is SNHLY, CDR2 FYNNEI. Trimming removed 6 bases from V and 1 base from J, with 9 bases in between. The CDR3 has 13 amino acids.

This clonotype was counted ten times or more. This chain connects TRBV3-1 to TRBJ1-2; D possibly corresponds to TRBD1 (5 bases). Germline loops: CDR1 LGHDT, CDR2 YNNKEL (reference sequence). With 3 bases removed from V and 8 bases from J, the gap between germline ends came to 22 bases. The CDR3 consists of 16 residues. CDR3 nucleotides: TGTGCCAGCAGCCAGGGTCGAAGGGACTACCTCGGCGGCTACACCTTC. This gives the protein CASSQGRRDYLGGYTF.

This clonotype was counted many times. This chain connects TRBV12-3 or TRBV12-4 to TRBJ1-1; 10 nucleotides agree with TRBD1. This CDR3 has 15 amino acids. V trimming: 2 bases; J trimming: 3 bases; junction bases outside the gene matches: 3. The CDR3 loop is CASSLWGTGDTEAFF. DNA for the CDR3: TGTGCCAGCAGTTTATGGGGGACAGGGGACACTGAAGCTTTCTTT.

This clonotype came up a few times. V and J are TRBV29-1 and TRBJ1-1, with D hard to call. The CDR3 runs 13 residues. Per germline, CDR1 SQVTM and CDR2 ANQGSEA. V was clipped by 2 bases and J by 5 bases, with 12 bases between them. CDR3 coding DNA: TGCAGCGTTGAAATGACCAGTAGGACTGAAGCTTTCTTT. Protein sequence: CSVEMTSRTEAFF.

This clonotype has a count of ten or more. The chain couples TRBV30 to TRBJ2-1; TRBD2 matches 15 bases. The germline V gene encodes CDR1 GTSNPN and CDR2 SVGIG (reference sequence). The CDR3 is 13 amino acids. V shed 8 bases and J 14 bases; nucleotides not matched to a gene: 10. CDR3 residues: CAGLAGGPSKEFF. The CDR3 DNA reads TGTGCCGGACTAGCGGGAGGGCCCTCCAAAGAGTTCTTC.

There are many counts of this clonotype. This chain connects TRBV7-8 to TRBJ2-4; D is possibly TRBD2 (6 bases). CDR1 SGHVS and CDR2 FQNEAQ come from the germline V gene. Trimming stripped 7 bases from V and 8 bases from J, with 21 bases between. The length of the CDR3 is 15 residues. DNA of the CDR3: TGTGCCAGCACTGCCCTGCCTACTAGCTATGACATTCAGTACTTC. Translation gives CASTALPTSYDIQYF.

This clonotype was seen more than once but under ten times. V is TRBV25-1 and J is TRBJ1-1; TRBD1 might be the D (6 bases). CDR3 length: 14 amino acids. Germline CDR1 reads MGHDK; CDR2 reads SYGVNS. Trimming left V 5 bases short and J 4 bases short, with 14 bases between. The CDR3 spells CASSTWDTTTEAFF. CDR3 nucleotide sequence: TGTGCCAGCAGTACCTGGGACACGACCACTGAAGCTTTCTTT.

This clonotype appeared many times. The chain joins TRBV7-2 to TRBJ2-3; D may be TRBD2 (5 bases). V lost 5 bases and J lost 1, with 13 bases in between. Germline CDR1 and CDR2: SGHTA and FQGNSA. The CDR3 totals 15 residues. The CDR3 protein is CASSRRPGGTDTQYF. The CDR3, as DNA: TGTGCCAGCAGCCGCAGACCCGGGGGCACAGATACGCAGTATTTT.